This T cell receptor beta chain derives from a study of a mutant IDH1 vaccine in newly diagnosed glioma. Using immunoSEQ multiplex PCR, the repertoire was profiled, and TCRdb retains in-frame clones only, with some absent. The sample includes tens of thousands of clones, under 90% seen only once; the top ten take approximately 8%. Germline trimming cut 3 bases from V and 7 bases from J; bases unmatched to any gene: 8. The CDR3 has 15 residues. CDR1 and CDR2 from the germline V gene are SGHRS and YFSETQ. The sample's time point: baseline, week 1 (first vaccination visit). Treatment in this sample: pre-vaccination baseline after standard-of-care therapy. Diagnosis in the donors showed new WHO grade 3 or 4 astrocytomas that were IDH1-mutant and ATRX-lost.

The source material was PBMCs, sampled from a glioma patient treated with radiotherapy, temozolomide or both. V is TRBV5-1 and J is TRBJ1-2, with 11 nucleotides matching TRBD1. The sequence was obtained from a woman aged 45-65 years with glioma. Written as DNA, the CDR3 is TGCGCCAGCAGCTCCTCCGGGACAGGGGGTTTTGGCTACACCTTC. Its translation: CASSSSGTGGFGYTF.